The present TCR beta chain was sequenced within a study of naive and memory T cell subsets. The beta constant-region primer was an equimolar mix of two oligonucleotides covering TRBC1 and TRBC2. Nested alpha and beta constant-region primers with the SP2 primer drove four PCR rounds on ligated cDNA. Ligation attached a single-stranded oligonucleotide with a 12-nucleotide UMI and the SP2 primer to the cDNA 3' end. TCRdb processed the UMI-ligation and nested PCR reads anew with MiXCR; each CDR3 protein has one entry. Of 98,000 or so distinct CDR3 sequences in the sample, around 11% were seen once. As regards this clonotype: Its antigen is not identified.

The study's findings and limits: A few larger clonotypes appeared in naive repertoires, especially CD8, possibly memory cells re-expressing CD45RA.

The sequenced material came from naive CD4+ T cells from blood. The TCR was taken from a human donor in good health.

CDR3 coding DNA: TGTGCCAGCAGCTTAGGGCAGGGTACAGATACGCAGTATTTT. It yields the protein CASSLGQGTDTQYF. The chain links TRBV7-9 to TRBJ2-3; maybe TRBD1 (5 bases). Germline values: CDR1 SEHNR, CDR2 FQNEAQ (reference sequence). The CDR3 spans 14 residues. Trimming pared 1 base from V and 3 bases from J, leaving 8 bases between.